The next 29 T cell receptor beta chains were all read from a single sample in a study of immune evolution from preneoplasia to lung adenocarcinoma. TCRdb keeps only in-frame clones here, not all; method: immunoSEQ multiplex PCR. The sample yields more than 13,000 clones, approximately 80% seen once. Sequencing was performed on FFPE minimally invasive lung adenocarcinoma tissue. The source is a person aged 70 to 80 with lung adenocarcinoma.

The chain recombines TRBV14 with TRBJ2-7, with TRBD2 identical over 10 bases. Germline CDR1 SGHDN, CDR2 FVKESK. The CDR3 length is 13 residues. V shed 4 bases, J shed 12 bases, and the junction held 9 bases outside the gene matches. CDR3 DNA sequence: TGTGCCAGCAGCCCCAACCCACTAGCGGGAAGGTACTTC. It encodes CASSPNPLAGRYF.

This clone was observed a single time. The V gene is TRBV7-8, the J gene TRBJ1-5; D remains unclear. The CDR3 is made up of 15 amino acids. Trimming shortened V by 1 base and J by 2 bases, and 9 bases separated the two germline ends. The germline V gene encodes CDR1 SGHVS and CDR2 FQNEAQ. CDR3 bases: TGTGCCAGCAGCTTAGAAGGGCAGGGCAATCAGCCCCAGCATTTT. Protein product: CASSLEGQGNQPQHF.

The table lists this clone with a few counts. The chain joins TRBV7-3 to TRBJ2-3; D tentatively fits TRBD1 or TRBD2 (5 bases each). The CDR3 contains 14 residues. Trimming left V 6 bases short and J 1 base short, with 11 bases between. CDR1 SGHTA and CDR2 FQGTGA come from the germline V gene. This CDR3 reads CASRRDAGTDTQYF. DNA for the CDR3: TGTGCCAGCAGACGGGACGCCGGCACAGATACGCAGTATTTT.

The rearrangement uses TRBV7-2 and TRBJ1-3; D ambiguous. This CDR3 comprises 14 residues. Trimming removed 4 bases from V and 0 bases from J, with 7 bases in between. CDR1 and CDR2 from the germline V gene are SGHTA and FQGNSA. The DNA for the CDR3 is TGTGCCAGCAGCTCCCCGAACTCTGGAAACACCATATATTTT. Translating it yields CASSSPNSGNTIYF.

V and J are TRBV28 and TRBJ2-1; D not certain. The ends were cut back, 5 bases at V and 9 bases at J, with 8 bases in the middle. The CDR3 covers 11 residues. CDR1 and CDR2 (germline): MDHEN, SYDVKM. The CDR3 DNA is TGTGCCAGCAGTGCGACGGGTGAGCAGTTCTTC. Its translation is CASSATGEQFF.

The CDR3 sequence is CASSLGGTGREKLFF. CDR3 sequence (DNA): TGTGCCAGCAGCTTAGGTGGGACAGGGAGGGAAAAACTGTTTTTT. The chain has TRBV7-6 and TRBJ1-4; 9 bases are shared with TRBD1. The CDR3 is 15 amino acids. Germline CDR1 SGHVS, CDR2 FNYEAQ. Trimming removed 1 base from V and 8 bases from J; junction bases left unmatched: 5.

The J gene is TRBJ2-5, the V gene TRBV7-2; D is perhaps TRBD1 (6 bases). CDR3 length: 14 residues. V lost 5 bases and J 1 base, leaving 11 bases between the germline ends. Germline V gene lookup returns CDR1 SGHTA and CDR2 FQGNSA. CDR3 loop: CASSERGFQETQYF. CDR3 sequence (DNA): TGTGCCAGCAGCGAGAGGGGGTTCCAAGAGACCCAGTACTTC.

This clone was recorded only once. The sample holds other DNA sequences that translate to the same CDR3. The gene calls are TRBV7-2 and TRBJ2-7; 11 bases map to TRBD1. The length of the CDR3 is 17 residues. Trimming took 5 bases from V and 3 from J; bases not matched to a gene: 12. Germline V CDR1 and CDR2: SGHTA, FQGNSA. The CDR3 DNA sequence: TGTGCCAGCAGCACCCGACCACCGGGACAGGGGGTCTACGAGCAGTACTTC. Protein: CASSTRPPGQGVYEQYF.

The V call is TRBV18, the J call TRBJ2-2, with D hard to call. V was shortened by 0 bases and J by 2 bases, with 10 bases between the two germline ends. This CDR3 contains 16 residues. Germline CDR1 and CDR2: KGHSH and LQKENI. The CDR3: CASSPPTIHNTGELFF. CDR3 DNA sequence: TGTGCCAGCTCACCACCAACGATACACAACACCGGGGAGCTGTTTTTT.

The CDR3 spells CASSPDLSGTTDTQYF. CDR3 DNA sequence: TGTGCCAGCTCACCGGATCTAAGTGGGACCACAGATACGCAGTATTTT. The V and J genes are TRBV18 and TRBJ2-3; perhaps D is TRBD1 or TRBD2 (5 bases each). Trimming pared 3 bases from V and 2 bases from J, leaving 15 bases between. The CDR3 has 16 residues. Germline lookup yields CDR1 KGHSH and CDR2 LQKENI.

The CDR3 spells CASRAGGQRYEQYF. The CDR3 DNA is TGTGCCAGCCGCGCCGGGGGACAGCGTTACGAGCAGTACTTC. The chain joins TRBV27 to TRBJ2-7, with D possibly matching TRBD1 (7 bases). Germline V gives CDR1 MNHEY, CDR2 SMNVEV (reference sequence). This CDR3 has 14 residues. V was pared by 8 bases and J by 4 bases, with 18 bases between.

J is TRBJ2-2 and V is TRBV14; 13 bases are shared with TRBD2. V lost 4 bases and J lost 5; bases outside the gene matches: 10. This CDR3 has 18 amino acids. CDR1 SGHDN and CDR2 FVKESK come from the germline V gene. Here the CDR3 reads CASSLGLAGVVWTGELFF. For the CDR3, the DNA is TGTGCCAGCAGCCTTGGACTAGCGGGAGTCGTTTGGACCGGGGAGCTGTTTTTT.

The rearrangement links TRBV2 to TRBJ2-7, with TRBD1 matching 7 bases. Per the germline V gene, CDR1 is SNHLY and CDR2 is FYNNEI. This CDR3 is 13 amino acids long. V shed 11 bases, J shed 2 bases, and the junction held 9 bases outside the gene matches. CDR3 amino acids: CAVGGSTPYEQYF. For the CDR3, the DNA is TGTGCCGTAGGGGGCTCAACCCCCTACGAGCAGTACTTC.

V and J are TRBV5-4 and TRBJ2-5, with 8 bases fitting TRBD2. Germline trimming cut 6 bases from V and 4 bases from J; bases unmatched to any gene: 8. CDR3 length: 14 residues. Germline V lookup: CDR1 SGHNT, CDR2 YYREEE (reference sequence). The CDR3 loop reads CASKIGLAGETQYF. The CDR3 DNA sequence: TGTGCCAGCAAAATTGGACTAGCAGGAGAGACCCAGTACTTC.

V is TRBV6-1 and J is TRBJ2-3, with D possibly TRBD2 on 5 matching bases. V was trimmed by 5 bases and J by 4 bases, leaving 10 bases between them. The CDR3 runs 13 residues. Germline V gives CDR1 MNHNS, CDR2 SASEGT. In DNA, the CDR3 is TGTGCCAGCAGTAGCGCTAGCCCAGATACGCAGTATTTT. Protein sequence: CASSSASPDTQYF.

This chain joins TRBV27 and TRBJ2-7; a possible D gene is TRBD2 (6 bases). CDR1 is MNHEY and CDR2 is SMNVEV in the germline V gene (reference sequence). The CDR3 spans 14 residues. The V end was cut by 10 bases, the J end by 0 bases, with 16 bases between. The CDR3 DNA reads as TGTGCCACTTTCCGGGACTCGAACTCCTACGAGCAGTACTTC. Amino acids: CATFRDSNSYEQYF.

The rearrangement joins TRBV27 to TRBJ1-3; TRBD1 matches 8 bases. With V trimmed by 6 bases and J by 2 bases, 3 bases remained unmatched. There are 14 residues in the CDR3. CDR1 and CDR2 (germline): MNHEY, SMNVEV (reference sequence). CDR3 amino acids: CASRKDRAGNTIYF. CDR3 bases: TGTGCCAGCAGGAAGGACAGGGCTGGAAACACCATATATTTT.

V gene TRBV6-6 combines with J gene TRBJ1-2; D is ambiguous. Per the germline V gene, CDR1 is MNHNY and CDR2 is SVGAGI (reference sequence). V was shortened by 1 base and J by 12 bases, with 0 bases between the two germline ends. CDR3 length equals 8 residues. CDR3 protein: CASSYYTF. The DNA of the CDR3 is TGTGCCAGCAGTTACTACACCTTC.

A word on this clone: Its ends do not fully match the called genes, so a read error is possible. The V and J genes are TRBV28 and TRBJ1-4, with 7 nucleotides matching TRBD1. CDR1 and CDR2 from the germline V gene are MDHEN and SYDVKM. This CDR3 is built from 15 residues. The CDR3 loop is CASSRTGQSKEKLFF. The CDR3 coding sequence is TGTGCCAGCAGCCGCACGGGACAGTCTAAGGAAAAACTGTTTTTT. Full variable domain (missing parts from reference TRBV28 and TRBJ1-4): DVKVTQSSRYLVKRTGEKVFLECVQDMDHENMFWYRQDPGLGLRLIYFSYDVKMKEKGDIPEGYSVSREKKERFSLILESASTNQTSMYLCASSRTGQSKEKLFFGSGTQLSVL.

The table lists this clone with a few counts. The chain joins TRBV6-6 to TRBJ2-2, with D possibly being TRBD1 (6 bases). Germline V lookup: CDR1 MNHNY, CDR2 SVGAGI (reference sequence). This CDR3 has 13 amino acids. With 5 bases removed from V and 6 bases from J, the gap between germline ends came to 10 bases. CDR3 nucleotides: TGTGCCAGCAGTCCACAGGGCGCCGGGGAGCTGTTTTTT. This gives the protein CASSPQGAGELFF.

This sequence joins TRBV6-1 and TRBJ2-7, with 9 bases lining up with TRBD1. V shed 7 bases, J shed 4 bases, and the junction held 8 bases outside the gene matches. CDR1 is MNHNS and CDR2 is SASEGT in the germline V gene. The CDR3 spans 14 residues. In nucleotides, the CDR3 is TGTGCCAGCATACTCCCGGGACAGGGTTACGAGCAGTACTTC. Residues: CASILPGQGYEQYF.

This clone has only one observation. Here the CDR3 DNA reads TGCAGCGTCCGGACAGCCTACGAGCAGTACTTC. Translating gives CSVRTAYEQYF. The chain employs TRBV29-1 and TRBJ2-7; D may be TRBD1 (6 bases). The CDR3 is made up of 11 amino acids. Germline V gene data show CDR1 as SQVTM and CDR2 as ANQGSEA. V was trimmed by 6 bases and J by 2 bases, leaving 8 bases between them.

The V and J genes are TRBV30 and TRBJ1-1; maybe TRBD1 (5 bases). Trimming took off 7 bases at V and 10 bases at J, with 16 bases between the two ends. This CDR3 contains 11 residues. Per germline, CDR1 GTSNPN and CDR2 SVGIG (reference sequence). DNA for the CDR3: TGTGCCTCCCTGGGGGGGGGACGAGCTTTCTTT. It specifies CASLGGGRAFF.

V gene TRBV6-6 combines with J gene TRBJ2-3; D assignment may be TRBD1 or TRBD2 (7 bases each). Deletions cut 8 bases from V and 1 base from J, with 16 bases between. CDR3 length: 15 residues. Germline values: CDR1 MNHNY, CDR2 SVGAGI (reference sequence). The CDR3 sequence: CASRPGGAGTDTQYF. CDR3 in DNA: TGTGCCAGCCGCCCAGGGGGGGCGGGCACAGATACGCAGTATTTT.

The chain employs TRBV6-1 and TRBJ1-2; 9 positions match TRBD1. V dropped 6 bases and J dropped 4; count of bases not matched to a gene: 9. The CDR3 is 15 amino acids. Per the germline V gene, CDR1 is MNHNS and CDR2 is SASEGT. DNA of the CDR3: TGTGCCAGCAGCTACCTTGGACAGGGGAGCTATGGCTACACCTTC. It yields the protein CASSYLGQGSYGYTF.

CDR3 loop: CASSLRARGSQGTGELFF. The CDR3 coding sequence is TGTGCCAGCAGCTTAAGGGCTCGAGGGAGTCAGGGGACCGGGGAGCTGTTTTTT. The V and J genes are TRBV7-3 and TRBJ2-2; a weak D match, TRBD1 (6 bases). Germline V CDR1 and CDR2: SGHTA, FQGTGA. This CDR3 region has 18 residues. Trimming cost V 1 base and J 5 bases, with 20 bases left between them.

The chain recombines TRBV7-2 with TRBJ1-2, with D perhaps matching TRBD1 (5 bases). This CDR3 is built from 15 residues. Per the germline V gene, CDR1 is SGHTA and CDR2 is FQGNSA. Trimming took off 4 bases at V and 4 bases at J, with 16 bases between the two ends. This CDR3 is CASSSSGTGVYGYTF. Here the CDR3 DNA reads TGTGCCAGCAGCTCGTCCGGGACGGGAGTCTATGGCTACACCTTC.

J is TRBJ1-2 and V is TRBV30, with D hard to call. Trimming took off 4 bases at V and 3 bases at J, with 9 bases between the two ends. CDR3 length equals 12 residues. Germline V gene sequence: CDR1 GTSNPN, CDR2 SVGIG (reference sequence). The CDR3 DNA sequence: TGTGCCTGGACGGGCATTGACTATGGCTACACCTTC. Its translation: CAWTGIDYGYTF.

This clone has a single count. The genes are TRBV10-3 and TRBJ2-1, with D possibly matching TRBD2 (6 bases). Trimming shortened V by 0 bases and J by 3 bases, and 6 bases separated the two germline ends. The germline CDR1 and CDR2 sequences are ENHRY and SYGVKD. The CDR3 is made up of 14 amino acids. CDR3 amino acids: CAISESGSYNEQFF. Here the CDR3 DNA reads TGTGCCATCAGTGAGTCCGGGAGCTACAATGAGCAGTTCTTC.